This TCR beta chain was identified in a study of glioma-infiltrating T cells after dendritic cell vaccination. Isocitrate dehydrogenase mutation was absent in all glioblastoma patients. Blood PBMC samples: pre-vaccination, two weeks post third vaccination, and at tumor progression. Trimming at V came to 6 bases and at J to 3 bases, leaving 7 bases not matched to a gene. The length of the CDR3 is 15 residues. Germline V CDR1 and CDR2: SGHTA, FQGNSA. Amplification used 60 V beta primers and 13 J beta primers. Sequencing was performed with immunoSEQ multiplex PCR; in TCRdb, only in-frame clones are kept and a portion is missing. The sample has 71,000 or so clones, about 76% seen once.

The receptor was derived from a human donor with glioblastoma. The sample was blood, taken before dendritic cell vaccination. This chain connects TRBV7-2 to TRBJ1-3; TRBD1 agrees at 8 bases. The CDR3 reads CASRPDRGSGNTIYF. CDR3 nucleotides: TGTGCCAGCAGACCAGACAGGGGCAGTGGAAACACCATATATTTT.